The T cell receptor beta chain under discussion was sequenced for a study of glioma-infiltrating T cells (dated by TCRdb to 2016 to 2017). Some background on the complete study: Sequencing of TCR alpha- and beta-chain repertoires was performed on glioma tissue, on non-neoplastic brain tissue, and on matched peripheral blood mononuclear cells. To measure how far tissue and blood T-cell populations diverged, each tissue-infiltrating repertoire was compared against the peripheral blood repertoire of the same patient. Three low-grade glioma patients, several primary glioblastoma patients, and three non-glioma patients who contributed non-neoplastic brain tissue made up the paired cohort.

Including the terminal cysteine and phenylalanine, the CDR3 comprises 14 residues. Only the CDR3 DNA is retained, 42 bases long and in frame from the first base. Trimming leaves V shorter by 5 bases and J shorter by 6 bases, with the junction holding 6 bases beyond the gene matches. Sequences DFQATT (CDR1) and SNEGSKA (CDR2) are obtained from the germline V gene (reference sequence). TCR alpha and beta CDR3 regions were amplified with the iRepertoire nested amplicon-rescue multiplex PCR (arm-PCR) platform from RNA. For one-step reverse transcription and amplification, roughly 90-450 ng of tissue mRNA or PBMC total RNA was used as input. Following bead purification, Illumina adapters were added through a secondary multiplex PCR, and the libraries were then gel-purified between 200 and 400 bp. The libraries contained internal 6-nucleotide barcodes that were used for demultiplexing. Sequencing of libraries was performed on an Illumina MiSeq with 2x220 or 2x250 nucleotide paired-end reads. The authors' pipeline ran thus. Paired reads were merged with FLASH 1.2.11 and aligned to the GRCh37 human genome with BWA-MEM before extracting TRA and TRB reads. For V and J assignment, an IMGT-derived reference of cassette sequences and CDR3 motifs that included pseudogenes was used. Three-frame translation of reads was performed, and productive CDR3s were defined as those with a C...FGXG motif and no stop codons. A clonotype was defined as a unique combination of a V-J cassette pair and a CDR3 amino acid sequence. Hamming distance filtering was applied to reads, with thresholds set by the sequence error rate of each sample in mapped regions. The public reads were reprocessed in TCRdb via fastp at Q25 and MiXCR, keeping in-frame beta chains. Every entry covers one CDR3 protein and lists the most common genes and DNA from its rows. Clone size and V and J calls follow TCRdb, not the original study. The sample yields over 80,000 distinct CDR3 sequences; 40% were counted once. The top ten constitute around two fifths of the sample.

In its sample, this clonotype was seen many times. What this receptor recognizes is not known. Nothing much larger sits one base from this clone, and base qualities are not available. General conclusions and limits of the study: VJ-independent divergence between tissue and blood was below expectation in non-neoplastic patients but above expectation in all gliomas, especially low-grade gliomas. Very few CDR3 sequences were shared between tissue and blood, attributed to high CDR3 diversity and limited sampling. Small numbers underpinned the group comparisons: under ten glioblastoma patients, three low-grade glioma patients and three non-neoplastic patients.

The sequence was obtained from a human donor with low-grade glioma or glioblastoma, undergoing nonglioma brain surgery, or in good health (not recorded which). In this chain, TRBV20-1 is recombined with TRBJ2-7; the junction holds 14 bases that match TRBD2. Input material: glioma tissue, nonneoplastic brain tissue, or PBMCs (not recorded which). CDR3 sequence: CSAVTTSGRGEQYF. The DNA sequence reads TGCAGTGCTGTTACGACTAGCGGGAGGGGCGAGCAGTACTTC.